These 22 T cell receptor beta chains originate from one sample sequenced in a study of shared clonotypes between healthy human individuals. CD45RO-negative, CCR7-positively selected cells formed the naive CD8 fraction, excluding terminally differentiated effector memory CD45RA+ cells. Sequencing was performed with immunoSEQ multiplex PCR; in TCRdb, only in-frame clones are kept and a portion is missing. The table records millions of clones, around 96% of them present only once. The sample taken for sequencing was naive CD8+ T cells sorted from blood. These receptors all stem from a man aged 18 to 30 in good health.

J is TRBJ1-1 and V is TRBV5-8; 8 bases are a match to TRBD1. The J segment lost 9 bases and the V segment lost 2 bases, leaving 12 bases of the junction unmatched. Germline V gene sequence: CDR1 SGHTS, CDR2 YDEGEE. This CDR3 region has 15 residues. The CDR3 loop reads CASSFLSGTGAQAFF. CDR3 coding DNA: TGTGCCAGCAGCTTCCTTTCCGGGACAGGCGCTCAAGCTTTCTTT.

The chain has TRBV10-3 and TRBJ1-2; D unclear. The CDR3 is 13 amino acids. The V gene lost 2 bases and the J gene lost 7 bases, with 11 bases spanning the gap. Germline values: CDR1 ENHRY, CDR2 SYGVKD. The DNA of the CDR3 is TGTGCCATCAGTGAGGCACCGTCGGCTGGCTACACCTTC. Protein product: CAISEAPSAGYTF.

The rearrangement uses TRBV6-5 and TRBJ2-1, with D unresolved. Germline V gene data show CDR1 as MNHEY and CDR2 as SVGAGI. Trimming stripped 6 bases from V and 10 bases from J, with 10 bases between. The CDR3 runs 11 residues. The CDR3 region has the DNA TGTGCCAGCAGGCAGTTAAGGGAGCAGTTCTTC. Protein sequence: CASRQLREQFF.

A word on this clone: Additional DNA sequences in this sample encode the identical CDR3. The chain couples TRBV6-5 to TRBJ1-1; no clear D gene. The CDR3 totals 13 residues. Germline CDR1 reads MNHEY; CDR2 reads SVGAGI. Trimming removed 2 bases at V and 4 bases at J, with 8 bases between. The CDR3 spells CASSYAGGTEAFF. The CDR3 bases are TGTGCCAGCAGTTACGCGGGCGGCACTGAAGCTTTCTTT.

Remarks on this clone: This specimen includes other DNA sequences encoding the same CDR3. The CDR3 here is CASSLAGSSYEQYF. CDR3 sequence (DNA): TGTGCCAGCAGCTTGGCAGGCAGCTCCTACGAGCAGTACTTC. V is TRBV7-8 and J is TRBJ2-7; D unclear. The CDR3 spans 14 residues. Germline CDR1 is SGHVS and CDR2 is FQNEAQ. Trimming removed 3 bases at V and 0 bases at J, with 9 bases between.

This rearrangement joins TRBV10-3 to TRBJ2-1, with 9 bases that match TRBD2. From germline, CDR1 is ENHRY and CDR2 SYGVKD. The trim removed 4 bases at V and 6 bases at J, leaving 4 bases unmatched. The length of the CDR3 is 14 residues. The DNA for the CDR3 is TGTGCCATCAGTGTTAGCGGGGGTCCCAATGAGCAGTTCTTC. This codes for CAISVSGGPNEQFF.

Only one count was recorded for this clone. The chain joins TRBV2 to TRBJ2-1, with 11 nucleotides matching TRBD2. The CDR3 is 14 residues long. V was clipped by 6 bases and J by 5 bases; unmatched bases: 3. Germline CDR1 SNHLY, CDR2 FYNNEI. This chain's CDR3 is CASRGTSGHNEQFF. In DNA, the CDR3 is TGTGCCAGCAGGGGGACTAGCGGCCACAATGAGCAGTTCTTC. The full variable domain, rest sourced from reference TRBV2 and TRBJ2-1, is EPEVTQTPSHQVTQMGQEVILRCVPISNHLYFYWYRQILGQKVEFLVSFYNNEISEKSEIFDDQFSVERPDGSNFTLKIRSTKLEDSAMYFCASRGTSGHNEQFFGPGTRLTVL.

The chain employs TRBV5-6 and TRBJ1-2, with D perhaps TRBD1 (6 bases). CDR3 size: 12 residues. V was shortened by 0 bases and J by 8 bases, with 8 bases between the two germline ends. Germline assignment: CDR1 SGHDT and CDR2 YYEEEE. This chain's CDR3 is CASSLDGGGYTF. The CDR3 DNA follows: TGTGCCAGCAGCTTGGACGGGGGCGGCTACACCTTC.

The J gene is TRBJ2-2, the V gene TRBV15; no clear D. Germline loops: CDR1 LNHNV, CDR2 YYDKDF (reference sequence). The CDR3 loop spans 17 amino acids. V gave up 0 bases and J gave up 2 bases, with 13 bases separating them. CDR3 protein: CATSRDYWQYNTGELFF. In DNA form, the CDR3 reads TGTGCCACCAGCAGAGATTATTGGCAATATAACACCGGGGAGCTGTTTTTT.

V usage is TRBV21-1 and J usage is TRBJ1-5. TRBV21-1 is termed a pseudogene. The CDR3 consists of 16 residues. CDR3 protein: CASSKVRPGSAQPQHF. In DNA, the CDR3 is TGTGCCAGCAGCAAAGTTAGGCCGGGGTCTGCTCAGCCCCAGCATTTT.

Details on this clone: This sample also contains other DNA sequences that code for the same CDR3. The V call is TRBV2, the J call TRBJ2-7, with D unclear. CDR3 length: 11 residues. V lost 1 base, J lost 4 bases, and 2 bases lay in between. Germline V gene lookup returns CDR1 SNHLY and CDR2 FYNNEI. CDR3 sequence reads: CASSEDYEQYF. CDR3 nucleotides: TGTGCCAGCAGTGAAGATTACGAGCAGTACTTC.

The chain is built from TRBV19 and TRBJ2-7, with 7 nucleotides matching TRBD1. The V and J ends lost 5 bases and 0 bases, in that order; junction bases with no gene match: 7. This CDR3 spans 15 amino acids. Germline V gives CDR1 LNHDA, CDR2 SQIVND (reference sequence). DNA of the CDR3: TGTGCCAGTAGTGTACAGGGGACCAGCTCCTACGAGCAGTACTTC. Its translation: CASSVQGTSSYEQYF.

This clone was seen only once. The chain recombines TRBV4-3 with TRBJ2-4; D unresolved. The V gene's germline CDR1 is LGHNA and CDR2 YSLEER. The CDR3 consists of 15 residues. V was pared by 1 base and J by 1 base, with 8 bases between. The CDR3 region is CASSQGVMAKNIQYF. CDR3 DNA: TGCGCCAGCAGCCAAGGGGTTATGGCCAAAAACATTCAGTACTTC.

The DNA for the CDR3 is TGTGCCAGCAGCAATCAAGGGCCGATGGTGGAAAAACTGTTTTTT. Protein product: CASSNQGPMVEKLFF. The V gene is TRBV6-5, the J gene TRBJ1-4; no firm D call. V was shortened by 6 bases and J by 8 bases, with 19 bases between the two germline ends. This CDR3 comprises 15 residues. Germline CDR1 MNHEY, CDR2 SVGAGI.

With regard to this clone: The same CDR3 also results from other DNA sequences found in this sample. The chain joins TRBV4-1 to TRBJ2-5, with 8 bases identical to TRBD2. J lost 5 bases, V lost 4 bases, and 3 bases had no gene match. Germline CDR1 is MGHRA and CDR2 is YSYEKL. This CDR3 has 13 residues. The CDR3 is CASSPRLAETQYF. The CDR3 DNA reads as TGCGCCAGCAGCCCGCGACTAGCGGAGACCCAGTACTTC.

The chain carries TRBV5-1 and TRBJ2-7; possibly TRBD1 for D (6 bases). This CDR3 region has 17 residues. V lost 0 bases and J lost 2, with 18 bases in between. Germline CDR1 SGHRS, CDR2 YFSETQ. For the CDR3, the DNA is TGCGCCAGCAGCTTGGCTACAACAGGGATCGTCCCCTACGAGCAGTACTTC. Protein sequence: CASSLATTGIVPYEQYF.

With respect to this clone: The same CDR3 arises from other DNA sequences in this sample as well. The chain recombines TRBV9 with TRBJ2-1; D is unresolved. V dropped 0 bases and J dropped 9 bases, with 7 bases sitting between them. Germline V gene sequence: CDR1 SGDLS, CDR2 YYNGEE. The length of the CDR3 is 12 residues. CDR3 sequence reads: CASSVGATEQFF. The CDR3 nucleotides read TGTGCCAGCAGCGTAGGGGCAACTGAGCAGTTCTTC.

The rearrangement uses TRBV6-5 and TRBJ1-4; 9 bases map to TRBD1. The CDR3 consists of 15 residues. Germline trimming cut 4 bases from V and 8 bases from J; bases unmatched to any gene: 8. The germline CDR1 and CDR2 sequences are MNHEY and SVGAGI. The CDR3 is CASSSGQGLREKLFF. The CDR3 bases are TGTGCCAGCAGTTCGGGACAGGGACTTAGAGAAAAACTGTTTTTT.

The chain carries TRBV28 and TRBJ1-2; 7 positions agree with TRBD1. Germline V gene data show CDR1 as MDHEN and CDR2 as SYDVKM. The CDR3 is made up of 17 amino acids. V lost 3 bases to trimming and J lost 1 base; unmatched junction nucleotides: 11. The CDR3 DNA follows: TGTGCCAGCAGTTTTGTCGAGACAGGGAACTTTAACTATGGCTACACCTTC. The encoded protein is CASSFVETGNFNYGYTF.

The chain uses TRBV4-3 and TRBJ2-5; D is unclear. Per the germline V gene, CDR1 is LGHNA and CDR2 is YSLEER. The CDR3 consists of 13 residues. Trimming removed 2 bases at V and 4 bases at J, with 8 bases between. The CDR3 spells CASSQSTVETQYF. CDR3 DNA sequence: TGCGCCAGCAGCCAAAGTACGGTAGAGACCCAGTACTTC.

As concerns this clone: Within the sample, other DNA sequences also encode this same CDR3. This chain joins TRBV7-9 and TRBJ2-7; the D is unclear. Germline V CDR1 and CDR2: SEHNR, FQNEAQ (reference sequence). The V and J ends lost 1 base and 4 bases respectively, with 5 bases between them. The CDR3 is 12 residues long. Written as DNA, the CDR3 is TGTGCCAGCAGCTTAGTTTTTTACGAGCAGTACTTC. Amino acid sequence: CASSLVFYEQYF.

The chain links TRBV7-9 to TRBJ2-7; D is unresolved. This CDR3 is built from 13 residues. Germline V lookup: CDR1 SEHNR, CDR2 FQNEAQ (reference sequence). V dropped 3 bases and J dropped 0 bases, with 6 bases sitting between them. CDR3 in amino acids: CASSFMDSYEQYF. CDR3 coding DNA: TGTGCCAGCAGCTTTATGGACTCCTACGAGCAGTACTTC.